Presented here are 28 T cell receptor beta chains from one specimen sequenced in a study of blood T cell repertoires in COVID-19. Profiled with immunoSEQ multiplex PCR; TCRdb holds only in-frame clones, not every one. Of some 240,000 clones in the sample, around 81% were seen once. Sequenced: PBMCs or T cells enriched from blood (not recorded which). The source of these receptors is a man aged 45-65 years who had recovered from COVID-19.

In its sample, this clone was seen once. The sample contains more than one DNA sequence encoding this CDR3. V usage is TRBV5-1 and J usage is TRBJ2-3, with TRBD1 matching over 7 bases. This CDR3 region has 15 residues. Germline trimming cut 0 bases from V and 3 bases from J; bases unmatched to any gene: 4. Per germline, CDR1 SGHRS and CDR2 YFSETQ. The chain's CDR3 is CASSLATGRTDTQYF. The CDR3 bases are TGCGCCAGCAGCTTGGCGACAGGGCGTACAGATACGCAGTATTTT.

CDR3 residues: CASSSQGSSGTEAFF. CDR3 nucleotides: TGTGCCAGCAGCTCACAGGGATCTTCAGGCACTGAAGCTTTCTTT. The gene calls are TRBV7-8 and TRBJ1-1; D is possibly TRBD1 (6 bases). The CDR3 is made up of 15 amino acids. Deletions cut 4 bases from V and 4 bases from J, with 16 bases between. Germline CDR1 and CDR2: SGHVS and FQNEAQ.

This chain joins TRBV28 and TRBJ2-7, with 10 bases identical to TRBD2. The CDR3 has 16 residues. V dropped 6 bases and J dropped 3; count of bases not matched to a gene: 11. Germline V gene lookup returns CDR1 MDHEN and CDR2 SYDVKM. The CDR3 coding sequence is TGTGCCAGCAGCAGGACCACTAGCGGGATAAACTACGAGCAGTACTTC. It specifies CASSRTTSGINYEQYF.

The rearrangement uses TRBV11-3 and TRBJ2-6; no clear D gene. This CDR3 comprises 16 residues. V was shortened by 2 bases and J by 4 bases, with 12 bases between the two germline ends. Germline V gives CDR1 SGHNT, CDR2 YENEEA. Here the CDR3 reads CASSLLSRLGANVLTF. The CDR3 region has the DNA TGTGCCAGCAGCTTACTTTCGAGATTAGGGGCCAACGTCCTGACTTTC.

The CDR3 reads CASSSPGTGNHGYTF. CDR3 in DNA: TGTGCCAGCAGCTCCCCCGGGACAGGGAATCATGGCTACACCTTC. The V and J genes are TRBV11-3 and TRBJ1-2; 9 bases match TRBD1. The junction had 9 bases not matched to a gene; V was cut back by 4 bases and J by 6 bases. CDR1 and CDR2 from the germline V gene are SGHNT and YENEEA. The CDR3 loop spans 15 amino acids.

V usage is TRBV5-1 and J usage is TRBJ2-5; D is unclear. CDR3 length: 13 amino acids. Trimming cost V 2 bases and J 1 base, with 6 bases left between them. Germline V lookup: CDR1 SGHRS, CDR2 YFSETQ. DNA for the CDR3: TGCGCCAGCAGCTTTAACATCCAAGAGACCCAGTACTTC. Its protein is CASSFNIQETQYF.

This rearrangement joins TRBV15 to TRBJ1-4, with D unresolved. V was cut by 8 bases and J by 0 bases, with 13 bases left in between. The CDR3 is 15 amino acids. Germline CDR1 is LNHNV and CDR2 is YYDKDF (reference sequence). The CDR3 here is CATSRDRATNEKLFF. The DNA of the CDR3 is TGTGCCACCTCGCGAGATCGGGCAACTAATGAAAAACTGTTTTTT.

V gene TRBV7-9 combines with J gene TRBJ2-5; TRBD1 matches 12 bases. CDR1 is SEHNR, CDR2 FQNEAQ, per germline (reference sequence). This CDR3 is built from 18 residues. With V trimmed by 4 bases and J by 5 bases, 14 bases remained unmatched. The CDR3 DNA is TGTGCCAGCAGCTCCTCTCCCGGGACAGGGGGCGGCGGGGAGACCCAGTACTTC. Its translation is CASSSSPGTGGGGETQYF.

The V call is TRBV27, the J call TRBJ1-2; D gene uncertain. The CDR3 sequence is 10 residues long. The germline gives CDR1 MNHEY, CDR2 SMNVEV (reference sequence). V shed 11 bases and J shed 7 bases, with 11 bases lying between them. The CDR3 spells CAPNFGGYTF. CDR3 sequence (DNA): TGTGCCCCGAACTTTGGTGGCTACACCTTC.

The chain joins TRBV6-5 to TRBJ1-6; D is perhaps TRBD1 (5 bases). Germline CDR1 MNHEY, CDR2 SVGAGI. V lost 4 bases and J 6 bases, leaving 10 bases between the germline ends. The CDR3 is 14 residues long. For the CDR3, the DNA is TGTGCCAGCAGTTCAGGGCCCGTTAATTCACCCCTCCACTTT. It yields the protein CASSSGPVNSPLHF.

The rearrangement joins TRBV5-6 to TRBJ2-7; D might be TRBD1 (6 bases). The CDR3 totals 15 residues. V lost 4 bases to trimming and J lost 2 bases, with 16 bases between them. Germline V gene data show CDR1 as SGHDT and CDR2 as YYEEEE. CDR3 amino acids: CASSIPTGKPYEQYF. The CDR3 coding sequence is TGTGCCAGCAGCATCCCGACAGGTAAACCCTACGAGCAGTACTTC.

J is TRBJ2-7 and V is TRBV27, with D perhaps matching TRBD1 (7 bases). The CDR3 runs 15 residues. Germline V gene lookup returns CDR1 MNHEY and CDR2 SMNVEV (reference sequence). V was shortened by 9 bases and J by 6 bases, with 24 bases between the two germline ends. The chain's CDR3 is CASPGLRQGGCEQYF. The CDR3 bases are TGTGCCAGTCCCGGTTTGAGGCAGGGGGGCTGCGAGCAGTACTTC.

The chain employs TRBV11-3 and TRBJ2-3, with 8 bases aligning to TRBD1. The CDR3 length is 13 residues. V lost 5 bases to trimming and J lost 4 bases; unmatched junction nucleotides: 2. Germline loops: CDR1 SGHNT, CDR2 YENEEA. The CDR3 protein is CASSLQGADTQYF. The CDR3 nucleotides are TGTGCCAGCAGCCTACAGGGGGCAGATACGCAGTATTTT. Filled out from reference TRBV11-3 and TRBJ2-3, the complete variable domain reads EAGVVQSPRYKIIEKKQPVAFWCNPISGHNTLYWYLQNLGQGPELLIRYENEEAVDDSQLPKDRFSAERLKGVDSTLKIQPAELGDSAVYLCASSLQGADTQYFGPGTRLTVL.

The chain uses TRBV2 and TRBJ2-5, with a possible D match to TRBD1 (5 bases). Trimming took 6 bases from V and 0 from J, leaving 11 bases between them. Germline CDR1 SNHLY, CDR2 FYNNEI. The CDR3 totals 14 residues. The CDR3 region has the DNA TGTGCCAGCAGCGCAGGGCCGAACCAAGAGACCCAGTACTTC. Its protein product is CASSAGPNQETQYF.

The chain couples TRBV5-6 to TRBJ2-2, with TRBD1 as a possible D gene (5 bases). Germline V lookup: CDR1 SGHDT, CDR2 YYEEEE. The CDR3 has 16 residues. The V and J ends lost 4 bases and 1 base respectively, with 14 bases between them. DNA for the CDR3: TGTGCCAGCAGCCCGGTGGGCAGGGAGAACACCGGGGAGCTGTTTTTT. This gives the protein CASSPVGRENTGELFF.

CDR3 in DNA: TGTGCCAGCAGGGATGGGGGACAGTTCACCGGGGAGCTGTTTTTT. It yields the protein CASRDGGQFTGELFF. The chain is built from TRBV27 and TRBJ2-2; 7 positions match TRBD1. CDR1 is MNHEY and CDR2 is SMNVEV in the germline V gene (reference sequence). The CDR3 length is 15 residues. Germline trimming cut 6 bases from V and 4 bases from J; bases unmatched to any gene: 8.

The chain joins TRBV27 to TRBJ2-1; 10 bases map to TRBD2. From germline, CDR1 is MNHEY and CDR2 SMNVEV (reference sequence). Germline trimming cut 4 bases from V and 8 bases from J; bases unmatched to any gene: 20. The CDR3 is 19 amino acids. CDR3 region: CASSYTGRYASGRVDEQFF. CDR3 DNA sequence: TGTGCCAGCAGTTACACCGGCAGGTACGCTAGCGGGAGAGTCGATGAGCAGTTCTTC.

This chain links TRBV7-2 with TRBJ1-4, with 8 bases aligning to TRBD1. CDR1 is SGHTA and CDR2 is FQGNSA in the germline V gene. Trimming took 5 bases from V and 5 from J; bases not matched to a gene: 4. This CDR3 region has 14 residues. The DNA for the CDR3 is TGTGCCAGCAGCAGGGACAGGATGAATGAAAAACTGTTTTTT. This gives the protein CASSRDRMNEKLFF.

The V and J genes are TRBV7-9 and TRBJ1-3, with D perhaps matching TRBD1 (5 bases). The germline V gene has CDR1 SEHNR and CDR2 FQNEAQ (reference sequence). The V and J ends lost 5 bases and 0 bases respectively, with 8 bases between them. This CDR3 is 14 amino acids long. CDR3 in DNA: TGTGCCAGCAGCACGACAGTCTCTGGAAACACCATATATTTT. It yields the protein CASSTTVSGNTIYF.

The chain has TRBV6-5 and TRBJ2-7; 8 bases match TRBD1. Germline values: CDR1 MNHEY, CDR2 SVGAGI. The CDR3 spans 12 residues. V gave up 10 bases and J gave up 4 bases; unmatched junction bases: 6. The CDR3 protein is CATTGTGYEQYF. The CDR3 nucleotides read TGTGCCACCACAGGGACAGGATACGAGCAGTACTTC.

Note on this clone: Germline is not matched at one junction end, which may reflect a read error. The V call is TRBV7-7, the J call TRBJ2-2; TRBD2 aligns across 8 bases. The length of the CDR3 is 16 residues. The germline V gene encodes CDR1 SSHAT and CDR2 FNYEAQ (reference sequence). As DNA, the CDR3 is TGTGCTAGCAGCTTTACAGCGGGGGATGGAACCGGGGAGCTGTTTTTT. This translates into CASSFTAGDGTGELFF.

The CDR3 DNA follows: TGTGCCATCAGAAGGGGACTAGCGGGAGACAATGAGCAGTTCTTC. Translation: CAIRRGLAGDNEQFF. The chain is built from TRBV10-3 and TRBJ2-1; 14 positions agree with TRBD2. Germline CDR1 reads ENHRY; CDR2 reads SYGVKD. The CDR3 covers 15 residues. V gave up 6 bases and J gave up 5 bases; unmatched junction bases: 3.

The chain has TRBV5-1 and TRBJ2-3, with 11 bases that match TRBD2. Trimming at V came to 5 bases and at J to 4 bases, leaving 6 bases not matched to a gene. The CDR3 totals 15 residues. The germline V gene has CDR1 SGHRS and CDR2 YFSETQ. CDR3 DNA sequence: TGCGCCAGCAGTAGCGGGGGGGTTAGGGCAGATACGCAGTATTTT. Its protein is CASSSGGVRADTQYF.

This chain uses TRBV10-3 with TRBJ1-5, with 8 bases identical to TRBD1. CDR1 is ENHRY and CDR2 is SYGVKD in the germline V gene. The CDR3 length is 15 residues. V dropped 6 bases and J dropped 4; count of bases not matched to a gene: 8. The CDR3 here is CAIRAGQGVNQPQHF. The CDR3 DNA is TGTGCCATCAGGGCCGGACAGGGCGTAAATCAGCCCCAGCATTTT.

V is TRBV19 and J is TRBJ1-5; TRBD1 might be the D (5 bases). Germline V lookup: CDR1 LNHDA, CDR2 SQIVND (reference sequence). V was shortened by 9 bases and J by 1 base, with 13 bases between the two germline ends. There are 14 residues in the CDR3. Here the CDR3 reads CASKLGGSNQPQHF. CDR3 coding DNA: TGTGCCAGCAAACTGGGGGGAAGCAATCAGCCCCAGCATTTT. Combining the CDR3 with reference TRBV19 and TRBJ1-5 gives the whole variable domain DGGITQSPKYLFRKEGQNVTLSCEQNLNHDAMYWYRQDPGQGLRLIYYSQIVNDFQKGDIAEGYSVSREKKESFPLTVTSAQKNPTAFYLCASKLGGSNQPQHFGDGTRLSIL.

This clone has just a few counts. The V and J genes are TRBV7-8 and TRBJ2-5; 7 positions agree with TRBD2. The CDR3 length is 16 residues. The germline V gene encodes CDR1 SGHVS and CDR2 FQNEAQ. V dropped 3 bases and J dropped 4; count of bases not matched to a gene: 11. The CDR3 region is CASSFGELADIETQYF. The CDR3 DNA reads as TGTGCCAGCAGCTTTGGGGAGCTAGCGGATATAGAGACCCAGTACTTC.

In its sample, this clone was seen many times. This chain joins TRBV12-3 or TRBV12-4 and TRBJ2-3; 9 bases agree with TRBD1. There are 12 residues in the CDR3. J gave up 9 bases and V 5 bases, and 3 bases lay outside the gene matches. The chain's CDR3 is CASSGTGWTQYF. The CDR3 DNA is TGTGCCAGCAGTGGGACAGGGTGGACGCAGTATTTT.

In its sample, this clone was seen once. The rearrangement uses TRBV18 and TRBJ2-7; D remains unclear. Trimming stripped 3 bases from V and 5 bases from J, with 8 bases between. There are 12 residues in the CDR3. CDR1 and CDR2 (germline): KGHSH, LQKENI. CDR3 nucleotide sequence: TGTGCCAGCTCACCGAGATTAGACGAGCAGTACTTC. Its translation is CASSPRLDEQYF.